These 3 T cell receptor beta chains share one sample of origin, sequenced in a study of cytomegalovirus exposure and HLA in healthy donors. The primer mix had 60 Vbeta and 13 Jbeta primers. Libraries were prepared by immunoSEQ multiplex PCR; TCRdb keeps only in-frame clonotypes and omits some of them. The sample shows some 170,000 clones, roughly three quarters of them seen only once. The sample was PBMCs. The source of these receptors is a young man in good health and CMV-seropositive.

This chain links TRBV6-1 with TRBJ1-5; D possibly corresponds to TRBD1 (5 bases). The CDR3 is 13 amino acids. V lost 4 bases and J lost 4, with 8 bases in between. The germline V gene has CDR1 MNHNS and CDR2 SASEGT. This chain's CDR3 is CASSVDRNQPQHF. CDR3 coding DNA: TGTGCCAGCAGTGTAGACAGAAATCAGCCCCAGCATTTT.

CDR3 sequence reads: CASSEGLGIQANQPQHF. The CDR3, as DNA: TGTGCCAGCAGTGAGGGGCTAGGGATTCAAGCAAATCAGCCCCAGCATTTT. This chain links TRBV2 with TRBJ1-5, with D perhaps matching TRBD1 (5 bases). The CDR3 sequence is 17 residues long. Trimming left V 3 bases short and J 4 bases short, with 19 bases between. The V gene's germline CDR1 is SNHLY and CDR2 FYNNEI.

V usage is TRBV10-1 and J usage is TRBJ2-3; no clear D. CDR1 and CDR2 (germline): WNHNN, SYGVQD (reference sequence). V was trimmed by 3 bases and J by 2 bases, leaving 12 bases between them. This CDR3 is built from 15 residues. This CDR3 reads CASSDGSPNTDTQYF. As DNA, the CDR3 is TGCGCCAGCAGTGACGGTAGCCCGAACACAGATACGCAGTATTTT.